Presented here are 29 T cell receptor beta chains from one specimen sequenced in a study of blood T cell repertoires in COVID-19. Repertoires were generated with immunoSEQ multiplex PCR, while TCRdb's copy carries only in-frame clones and drops some. The repertoire holds some 270,000 clones, with around 85% as singletons. Specimen: PBMCs or T cells enriched from blood (not recorded which). These receptors all stem from a woman in her twenties or thirties who had recovered from COVID-19.

The chain employs TRBV10-3 and TRBJ2-7; possibly TRBD2 for D (5 bases). The CDR3 consists of 13 residues. V shed 4 bases and J shed 3 bases, with 10 bases lying between them. Germline lookup yields CDR1 ENHRY and CDR2 SYGVKD. CDR3 DNA sequence: TGTGCCATCAGTGTAACCCGGGGCTACGAGCAGTACTTC. As protein: CAISVTRGYEQYF.

V and J are TRBV24-1 and TRBJ2-3, with unresolved D. Germline CDR1 and CDR2: KGHDR and SFDVKD. V was trimmed by 4 bases and J by 2 bases, leaving 6 bases between them. The CDR3 covers 13 residues. The CDR3 nucleotides read TGTGCCACCAGTGACCCACTCACAGATACGCAGTATTTT. Amino acid sequence: CATSDPLTDTQYF.

The chain carries TRBV23-1 and TRBJ1-1; tentative D call: TRBD1 (6 bases). TRBV23-1 is sorted into the ORF group, with uncertain function. V lost 8 bases and J 3 bases, leaving 22 bases between the germline ends. The CDR3 covers 16 residues. The CDR3 DNA reads as TGCGCCAGCCGAGACAGGTACAATGGATGGGACACTGAAGCTTTCTTT. Protein sequence: CASRDRYNGWDTEAFF.

The V call is TRBV27, the J call TRBJ2-3; D might be TRBD1 (5 bases). The germline V and J ends were trimmed by 3 bases and 5 bases, with 21 bases remaining between them. The CDR3 length is 17 residues. Germline assignment: CDR1 MNHEY and CDR2 SMNVEV (reference sequence). DNA for the CDR3: TGTGCCAGCAGTTTGGGGTACGGCAGGGATGTCGGAGATACGCAGTATTTT. Its protein is CASSLGYGRDVGDTQYF.

The sample holds one count of this clone. CDR3 residues: CASSPGHLARGNTIYF. The CDR3 DNA reads TGTGCCAGTAGTCCCGGACACCTCGCTCGTGGAAACACCATATATTTT. The chain recombines TRBV19 with TRBJ1-3, with D possibly TRBD1 on 5 matching bases. Germline loops: CDR1 LNHDA, CDR2 SQIVND (reference sequence). The ends were cut back, 5 bases at V and 3 bases at J, with 17 bases in the middle. There are 16 residues in the CDR3. The variable domain in full, completed from reference TRBV19 and TRBJ1-3, reads DGGITQSPKYLFRKEGQNVTLSCEQNLNHDAMYWYRQDPGQGLRLIYYSQIVNDFQKGDIAEGYSVSREKKESFPLTVTSAQKNPTAFYLCASSPGHLARGNTIYFGEGSWLTVV.

This clone was seen a few times. This rearrangement joins TRBV6-5 to TRBJ1-5, with a weak D call TRBD1 (5 bases). Germline assignment: CDR1 MNHEY and CDR2 SVGAGI. Trimming cost V 6 bases and J 6 bases, with 15 bases left between them. This CDR3 spans 14 amino acids. CDR3 protein: CASRQSWDFQPQHF. CDR3 nucleotide sequence: TGTGCCAGCAGACAGAGTTGGGACTTTCAGCCCCAGCATTTT.

This chain joins TRBV28 and TRBJ2-3; TRBD2 is a possible D gene (6 bases). V shed 5 bases and J shed 3 bases, with 15 bases lying between them. CDR3 size: 15 residues. CDR1 and CDR2 from the germline V gene are MDHEN and SYDVKM. CDR3 protein: CASSGFLGGTDTQYF. The CDR3 DNA reads as TGTGCCAGCAGTGGTTTCCTGGGGGGAACAGATACGCAGTATTTT. Based on the CDR3 plus reference TRBV28 and TRBJ2-3, the full variable domain is DVKVTQSSRYLVKRTGEKVFLECVQDMDHENMFWYRQDPGLGLRLIYFSYDVKMKEKGDIPEGYSVSREKKERFSLILESASTNQTSMYLCASSGFLGGTDTQYFGPGTRLTVL.

The chain uses TRBV2 and TRBJ1-4; 8 bases agree with TRBD1. Germline CDR1 is SNHLY and CDR2 is FYNNEI. V shed 7 bases and J 1 base; nucleotides not matched to a gene: 8. The CDR3 totals 16 residues. In DNA, the CDR3 is TGTGCCAGCACCAGGACAGGGACGGGAACTAATGAAAAACTGTTTTTT. It is translated as CASTRTGTGTNEKLFF.

The chain employs TRBV12-5 and TRBJ2-1; D not resolved. V lost 2 bases to trimming and J lost 3 bases, with 23 bases between them. The CDR3 runs 19 residues. CDR1 is LGHNT, CDR2 FRNRAP, per germline. The CDR3 reads CASGLSMGKTATFYNEQFF. The CDR3 DNA reads TGTGCTAGTGGTTTGTCTATGGGTAAGACTGCCACTTTCTACAATGAGCAGTTCTTC. The variable domain in full, with the rest retrieved from reference TRBV12-5 and TRBJ2-1, is DARVTQTPRHKVTEMGQEVTMRCQPILGHNTVFWYRQTMMQGLELLAYFRNRAPLDDSGMPKDRFSAEMPDATLATLKIQPSEPRDSAVYFCASGLSMGKTATFYNEQFFGPGTRLTVL.

The V and J genes are TRBV7-9 and TRBJ2-2, with D possibly TRBD1 on 5 matching bases. Between the trimmed V and J ends, which lost 3 bases and 6 bases, there was a span of 11 bases. The CDR3 has 14 amino acids. Germline CDR1 is SEHNR and CDR2 is FQNEAQ (reference sequence). The CDR3 sequence: CASSFSGSPGELFF. CDR3 DNA sequence: TGTGCCAGCAGCTTTTCAGGGTCCCCCGGGGAGCTGTTTTTT.

The chain has TRBV28 and TRBJ2-3, with 9 bases fitting TRBD2. The length of the CDR3 is 18 residues. V lost 7 bases and J lost 6; bases outside the gene matches: 20. CDR1 and CDR2 (germline): MDHEN, SYDVKM. DNA for the CDR3: TGTGCCAGCACCCTGGGGATAGCGGGAGTATTAGGCGAGGATACGCAGTATTTT. This sequence encodes CASTLGIAGVLGEDTQYF. Full variable domain (outside the CDR3, taken from reference TRBV28 and TRBJ2-3): DVKVTQSSRYLVKRTGEKVFLECVQDMDHENMFWYRQDPGLGLRLIYFSYDVKMKEKGDIPEGYSVSREKKERFSLILESASTNQTSMYLCASTLGIAGVLGEDTQYFGPGTRLTVL.

V is TRBV4-1 and J is TRBJ2-3, with 7 nucleotides matching TRBD2. From germline, CDR1 is MGHRA and CDR2 YSYEKL. V shed 0 bases and J 4 bases; nucleotides not matched to a gene: 13. CDR3 length: 18 residues. This CDR3 reads CASSQDSRVAGLADTQYF. In nucleotides, the CDR3 is TGCGCCAGCAGCCAAGACTCGCGGGTAGCGGGTTTAGCAGATACGCAGTATTTT.

The chain employs TRBV4-1 and TRBJ1-2; 8 bases match TRBD1. The CDR3 extends over 18 amino acids. The germline V gene has CDR1 MGHRA and CDR2 YSYEKL. V lost 1 base, J lost 3 bases, and 13 bases stayed unmatched. CDR3 loop: CASSQVHPATGEDYGYTF. In DNA, the CDR3 is TGCGCCAGCAGCCAAGTTCATCCAGCGACAGGGGAGGACTATGGCTACACCTTC.

Only a few counts were recorded for this clone. V gene TRBV30 combines with J gene TRBJ1-2; 7 bases fit TRBD1. Germline CDR1 and CDR2: GTSNPN and SVGIG (reference sequence). V trimming: 4 bases; J trimming: 0 bases; junction bases outside the gene matches: 8. This CDR3 spans 15 amino acids. The CDR3, as DNA: TGTGCCTGGAATTTCCCTACAGGGGCTAACTATGGCTACACCTTC. The encoded protein is CAWNFPTGANYGYTF.

This chain joins TRBV4-1 and TRBJ2-3, with a possible D match to TRBD2 (6 bases). CDR1 is MGHRA, CDR2 YSYEKL, per germline. The CDR3 runs to 16 residues. The V gene lost 4 bases and the J gene lost 0 bases, with 14 bases spanning the gap. The CDR3 protein is CASSPHLAASTDTQYF. CDR3 sequence (DNA): TGCGCCAGCAGCCCCCACTTAGCGGCTAGCACAGATACGCAGTATTTT.

This clone was seen once. The CDR3 nucleotides are TGTGCCAGCAGGACGAGGGAATCTAATTCACCCCTCCACTTT. Amino acids: CASRTRESNSPLHF. The chain combines TRBV7-9 with TRBJ1-6, with D unclear. Deletions cut 6 bases from V and 6 bases from J, with 12 bases between. The CDR3 has 14 amino acids. CDR1 SEHNR and CDR2 FQNEAQ come from the germline V gene (reference sequence). Supplemented by reference TRBV7-9 and TRBJ1-6, the full variable domain reads DTGVSQNPRHKITKRGQNVTFRCDPISEHNRLYWYRQTLGQGPEFLTYFQNEAQLEKSRLLSDRFSAERPKGSFSTLEIQRTEQGDSAMYLCASRTRESNSPLHFGNGTRLTVT.

The chain recombines TRBV29-1 with TRBJ1-1; D is unclear. From germline, CDR1 is SQVTM and CDR2 ANQGSEA. The CDR3 contains 12 residues. The V and J ends lost 3 bases and 5 bases respectively, with 10 bases between them. The CDR3 DNA reads TGCAGCGTTGAGGAGAGGTATACTGAAGCTTTCTTT. Its translation: CSVEERYTEAFF.

This clone has just a few counts. V is TRBV5-1 and J is TRBJ2-7, with 7 bases that match TRBD1. Trimming took 4 bases from V and 0 from J; bases not matched to a gene: 4. Per the germline V gene, CDR1 is SGHRS and CDR2 is YFSETQ. CDR3 length: 14 residues. CDR3 sequence reads: CASSQRQGSYEQYF. In DNA, the CDR3 is TGCGCCAGCAGCCAACGACAGGGCTCCTACGAGCAGTACTTC.

This clone occurred once. This sequence joins TRBV28 and TRBJ2-1, with TRBD2 matching over 7 bases. From germline, CDR1 is MDHEN and CDR2 SYDVKM. This CDR3 has 16 residues. Unmatched junction bases numbered 8, after V lost 0 bases and J lost 6 bases. This CDR3 reads CASSLWGGGLINEQFF. The DNA for the CDR3 is TGTGCCAGCAGTTTATGGGGGGGAGGGCTAATCAATGAGCAGTTCTTC.

V and J are TRBV7-9 and TRBJ1-1, with TRBD1 as a possible D gene (6 bases). V lost 1 base and J lost 0, with 18 bases in between. The CDR3 sequence is 18 residues long. CDR1 is SEHNR and CDR2 is FQNEAQ in the germline V gene (reference sequence). The CDR3 DNA is TGTGCCAGCAGCTTAGTTCTGGACAGACTTTTCTTGAACACTGAAGCTTTCTTT. The encoded protein is CASSLVLDRLFLNTEAFF. Combining the CDR3 with reference TRBV7-9 and TRBJ1-1 gives the whole variable domain DTGVSQNPRHKITKRGQNVTFRCDPISEHNRLYWYRQTLGQGPEFLTYFQNEAQLEKSRLLSDRFSAERPKGSFSTLEIQRTEQGDSAMYLCASSLVLDRLFLNTEAFFGQGTRLTVV.

This sequence joins TRBV11-2 and TRBJ1-3; 9 bases agree with TRBD1. The CDR3 covers 18 residues. V was clipped by 1 base and J by 4 bases; unmatched bases: 11. The germline gives CDR1 SGHAT, CDR2 FQNNGV. For the CDR3, the DNA is TGTGCCAGCAGCTTAGGAAGACGGGACAGGGTTAGCGGAAACACCATATATTTT. Translating it yields CASSLGRRDRVSGNTIYF. The full variable domain, rest sourced from reference TRBV11-2 and TRBJ1-3, is EAGVAQSPRYKIIEKRQSVAFWCNPISGHATLYWYQQILGQGPKLLIQFQNNGVVDDSQLPKDRFSAERLKGVDSTLKIQPAKLEDSAVYLCASSLGRRDRVSGNTIYFGEGSWLTVV.

This sequence joins TRBV30 and TRBJ2-5, with TRBD1 as a possible D gene (5 bases). V was pared by 2 bases and J by 3 bases, with 10 bases between. Per germline, CDR1 GTSNPN and CDR2 SVGIG (reference sequence). This CDR3 has 13 residues. CDR3 loop: CAWSPGLKETQYF. The CDR3 region has the DNA TGTGCCTGGAGTCCAGGGTTGAAAGAGACCCAGTACTTC.

The J gene is TRBJ1-1, the V gene TRBV19; D not resolved. Between the trimmed V and J ends, which lost 7 bases and 4 bases, there was a span of 13 bases. Germline values: CDR1 LNHDA, CDR2 SQIVND (reference sequence). There are 13 residues in the CDR3. CDR3 residues: CASTPLSGTEAFF. The DNA of the CDR3 is TGTGCCAGTACCCCGTTGTCCGGCACTGAAGCTTTCTTT. The whole variable domain, filled in from reference TRBV19 and TRBJ1-1, reads DGGITQSPKYLFRKEGQNVTLSCEQNLNHDAMYWYRQDPGQGLRLIYYSQIVNDFQKGDIAEGYSVSREKKESFPLTVTSAQKNPTAFYLCASTPLSGTEAFFGQGTRLTVV.

V and J are TRBV4-1 and TRBJ1-1; 8 nucleotides match TRBD1. Trimming at V came to 2 bases and at J to 4 bases, leaving 3 bases not matched to a gene. The germline V gene has CDR1 MGHRA and CDR2 YSYEKL. The CDR3 runs to 14 residues. CDR3 bases: TGCGCCAGCAGCCAAAAACAGGGGGTCACTGAAGCTTTCTTT. It codes for CASSQKQGVTEAFF.

This sequence joins TRBV5-1 and TRBJ1-5, with D perhaps TRBD1 (6 bases). Trimming took off 4 bases at V and 0 bases at J, with 17 bases between the two ends. Germline loops: CDR1 SGHRS, CDR2 YFSETQ. The CDR3 spans 17 residues. The CDR3 sequence: CASSTPDSHFSNQPQHF. The CDR3 DNA reads as TGCGCCAGCAGCACCCCGGACAGTCACTTTAGCAATCAGCCCCAGCATTTT.

CDR3 coding DNA: TGCGCCAGCAGCCAAGATGCTAGCGGGAGTAACCAAGAGACCCAGTACTTC. Translating gives CASSQDASGSNQETQYF. V gene TRBV4-1 combines with J gene TRBJ2-5, with TRBD2 matching over 10 bases. V shed 0 bases, J shed 0 bases, and the junction held 4 bases outside the gene matches. The length of the CDR3 is 17 residues. Germline loops: CDR1 MGHRA, CDR2 YSYEKL.

This chain links TRBV11-3 with TRBJ2-1; 14 bases map to TRBD2. Germline CDR1 and CDR2: SGHNT and YENEEA. The CDR3 has 16 amino acids. Trimming cost V 4 bases and J 4 bases; bases outside gene matches: 3. CDR3 sequence (DNA): TGTGCCAGCAGCTCGCGGACTAGCGGGGGGTACAATGAGCAGTTCTTC. Amino acids: CASSSRTSGGYNEQFF.

This clone was counted only a few times. V is TRBV5-6 and J is TRBJ1-4, with D maybe TRBD1 (6 bases). This CDR3 contains 16 residues. The germline V gene encodes CDR1 SGHDT and CDR2 YYEEEE. V gave up 3 bases and J gave up 2 bases, with 14 bases separating them. The CDR3 coding sequence is TGTGCCAGCAGCTCTTACAGGGCGGCCACTAATGAAAAACTGTTTTTT. The encoded protein is CASSSYRAATNEKLFF.

The rearrangement uses TRBV28 and TRBJ1-1; D not resolved. The germline V gene has CDR1 MDHEN and CDR2 SYDVKM. CDR3 length: 13 amino acids. The V gene lost 8 bases and the J gene lost 7 bases, with 17 bases spanning the gap. As DNA, the CDR3 is TGTGCCAGCCGTCGGAGGAGGAGCGGTGAAGCTTTCTTT. It translates to CASRRRRSGEAFF.